These 12 T cell receptor beta chains originate from one sample sequenced in a study of long-term antiretroviral therapy in people with HIV. With survey level as its setting, the immunoSEQ assay was v3.0. Data came from immunoSEQ multiplex PCR; TCRdb stores just in-frame clones and leaves some out. The sample contains 10,000 to 15,000 clones, around 77% of which appear only once. The input for sequencing was unsorted PBMCs, taken 1.3 years after starting antiretroviral therapy. These receptors all stem from a woman younger than 30 with HIV.

CDR3 nucleotide sequence: TGTGCCAGCAGTTACACCGCTAGCGGGGAGCTAGATACGCAGTATTTT. It specifies CASSYTASGELDTQYF. V usage is TRBV6-6 and J usage is TRBJ2-3, with 9 bases that match TRBD2. CDR3 length: 16 residues. With 2 bases clipped from V and 5 bases from J, the junction kept 8 bases outside the gene matches. Per the germline V gene, CDR1 is MNHNY and CDR2 is SVGAGI (reference sequence).

The J gene is TRBJ2-5, the V gene TRBV2; D tentatively fits TRBD1 or TRBD2 (6 bases each). The CDR3 runs to 11 residues. Germline assignment: CDR1 SNHLY and CDR2 FYNNEI. V lost 11 bases and J lost 2, with 9 bases in between. The CDR3 loop is CAGGRQETQYF. Here the CDR3 DNA reads TGTGCCGGGGGGCGACAAGAGACCCAGTACTTC.

The chain couples TRBV28 to TRBJ1-1, with 8 bases lining up with TRBD1. V shed 5 bases and J 7 bases; nucleotides not matched to a gene: 18. The CDR3 loop spans 17 amino acids. Germline values: CDR1 MDHEN, CDR2 SYDVKM. The CDR3 nucleotides read TGTGCCAGCAGTACTATAGGACAGGGAGGGGAAAAAAATGAAGCTTTCTTT. As protein: CASSTIGQGGEKNEAFF.

The chain combines TRBV23-1 with TRBJ2-7; maybe TRBD1 (5 bases). TRBV23-1 is annotated as an ORF whose role is uncertain. CDR3 length: 13 amino acids. The V end lost 9 bases, the J end lost 0 bases, and 12 bases lay between the germline ends. CDR3 in amino acids: CARSWTISYEQYF. In DNA, the CDR3 is TGCGCCAGATCCTGGACAATCTCCTACGAGCAGTACTTC.

The genes are TRBV19 and TRBJ2-4, with D hard to call. V was pared by 6 bases and J by 1 base, with 10 bases between. The CDR3 sequence is 14 residues long. CDR1 LNHDA and CDR2 SQIVND come from the germline V gene (reference sequence). This CDR3 is CASSPDVAKNIQYF. As DNA, the CDR3 is TGTGCCAGTAGCCCGGACGTCGCCAAAAACATTCAGTACTTC.

This sequence joins TRBV7-8 and TRBJ2-1; TRBD2 matches at 7 bases. The V gene's germline CDR1 is SGHVS and CDR2 FQNEAQ. Unmatched junction bases numbered 2, after V lost 0 bases and J lost 6 bases. This CDR3 is built from 14 residues. The DNA for the CDR3 is TGTGCCAGCAGCTTAGCGGGAGGGTCCAATGAGCAGTTCTTC. It is translated as CASSLAGGSNEQFF.

The DNA for the CDR3 is TGTGCCAGCAGCCTTGGGGCTGGCCGGGGCTCCTACGAGCAGTACTTC. Translated: CASSLGAGRGSYEQYF. This chain connects TRBV7-9 to TRBJ2-7; the D call may be TRBD1 or TRBD2 (5 bases each). CDR1 SEHNR and CDR2 FQNEAQ come from the germline V gene (reference sequence). The CDR3 totals 16 residues. Trimming left V 5 bases short and J 0 bases short, with 17 bases between.

The rearrangement uses TRBV9 and TRBJ1-3; D may be TRBD1 (5 bases). This CDR3 contains 14 residues. Trimming stripped 0 bases from V and 8 bases from J, with 12 bases between. The V gene's germline CDR1 is SGDLS and CDR2 YYNGEE. CDR3 residues: CASSVGVTGDTIYF. The CDR3 DNA sequence: TGTGCCAGCAGCGTAGGAGTCACGGGGGACACCATATATTTT.

The chain carries TRBV7-9 and TRBJ1-1; D ambiguous. The CDR3 is 12 amino acids. Germline-derived CDR1 and CDR2 are SEHNR and FQNEAQ (reference sequence). V lost 9 bases and J 5 bases, leaving 13 bases between the germline ends. The CDR3 loop is CASSEGFTEAFF. CDR3 in DNA: TGTGCCAGTAGCGAGGGATTTACTGAAGCTTTCTTT.

The chain employs TRBV6-5 and TRBJ1-2; TRBD1 agrees at 7 bases. This CDR3 has 13 amino acids. Germline V CDR1 and CDR2: MNHEY, SVGAGI. After removal of 5 bases from V and 6 bases from J, the junction contained 6 bases not matched to a gene. DNA for the CDR3: TGTGCCAGCAGTGACAGGGAAGGAGATGGCTACACCTTC. Residues: CASSDREGDGYTF.

V usage is TRBV18 and J usage is TRBJ1-1; 9 nucleotides agree with TRBD1. Trimming removed 6 bases from V and 10 bases from J; junction bases left unmatched: 15. In germline, CDR1 is KGHSH, CDR2 LQKENI. The CDR3 sequence is 15 residues long. The CDR3 protein is CASSPASGDRGRAFF. For the CDR3, the DNA is TGTGCCAGCTCCCCCGCATCTGGAGACAGGGGGAGAGCTTTCTTT.

This chain uses TRBV6-5 with TRBJ2-5, with TRBD1 matching over 7 bases. J gave up 1 base and V 5 bases, and 1 base lay outside the gene matches. The germline gives CDR1 MNHEY, CDR2 SVGAGI. This CDR3 is built from 13 residues. Here the CDR3 DNA reads TGTGCCAGCAGTGGGACAGTCCAAGAGACCCAGTACTTC. Its protein product is CASSGTVQETQYF.